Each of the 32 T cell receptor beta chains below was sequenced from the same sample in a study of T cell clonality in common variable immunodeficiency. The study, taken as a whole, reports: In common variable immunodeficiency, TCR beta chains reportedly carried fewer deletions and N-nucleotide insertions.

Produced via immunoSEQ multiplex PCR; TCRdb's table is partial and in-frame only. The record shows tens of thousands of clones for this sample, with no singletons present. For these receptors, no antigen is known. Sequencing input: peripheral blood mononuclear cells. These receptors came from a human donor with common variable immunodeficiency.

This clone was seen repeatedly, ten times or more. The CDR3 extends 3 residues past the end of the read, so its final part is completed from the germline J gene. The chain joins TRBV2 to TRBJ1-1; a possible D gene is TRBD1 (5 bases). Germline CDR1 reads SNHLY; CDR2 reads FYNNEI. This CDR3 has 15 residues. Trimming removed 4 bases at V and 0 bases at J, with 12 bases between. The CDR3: CASSGRAIMNTEAFF. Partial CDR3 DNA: TGTGCCAGCAGTGGCAGGGCGATAATGAACACTGAA.

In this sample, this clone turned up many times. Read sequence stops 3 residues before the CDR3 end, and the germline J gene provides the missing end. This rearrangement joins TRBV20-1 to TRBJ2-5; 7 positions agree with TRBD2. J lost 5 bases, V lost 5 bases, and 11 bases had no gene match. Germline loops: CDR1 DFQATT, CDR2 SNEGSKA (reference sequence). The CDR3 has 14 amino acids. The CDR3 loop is CSAPPGGSQETQYF. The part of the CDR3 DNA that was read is TGCAGTGCTCCACCCGGGGGGTCCCAGGAGACC.

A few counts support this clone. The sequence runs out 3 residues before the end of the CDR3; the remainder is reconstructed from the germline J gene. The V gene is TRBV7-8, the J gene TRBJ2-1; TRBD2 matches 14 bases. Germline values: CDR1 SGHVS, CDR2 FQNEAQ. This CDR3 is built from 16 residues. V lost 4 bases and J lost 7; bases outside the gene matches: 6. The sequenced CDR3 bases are TGTGCCAGCAGCTCGACTAGCGGGAGGGCAGGTAATGAG. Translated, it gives CASSSTSGRAGNE. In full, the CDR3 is CASSSTSGRAGNEQFF.

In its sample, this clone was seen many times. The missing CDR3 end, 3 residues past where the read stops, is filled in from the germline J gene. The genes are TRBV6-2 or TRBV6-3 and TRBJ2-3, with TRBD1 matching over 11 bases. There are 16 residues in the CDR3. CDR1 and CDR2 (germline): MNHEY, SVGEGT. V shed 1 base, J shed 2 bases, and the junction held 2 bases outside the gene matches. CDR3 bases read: TGTGCCAGCAGTTACTGGGGACAGGGGGTCACAGATACG. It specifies CASSYWGQGVTDT. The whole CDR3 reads CASSYWGQGVTDTQYF.

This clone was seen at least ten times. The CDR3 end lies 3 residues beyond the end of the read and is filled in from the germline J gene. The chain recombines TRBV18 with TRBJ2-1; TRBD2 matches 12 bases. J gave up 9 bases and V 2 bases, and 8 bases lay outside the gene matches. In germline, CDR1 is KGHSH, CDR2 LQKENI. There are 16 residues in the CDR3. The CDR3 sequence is CASSPVATSGSGEQFF. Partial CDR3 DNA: TGTGCCAGCTCACCAGTCGCGACTAGCGGGAGCGGTGAG. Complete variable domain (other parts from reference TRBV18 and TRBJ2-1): NAGVMQNPRHLVRRRGQEARLRCSPMKGHSHVYWYRQLPEEGLKFMVYLQKENIIDESGMPKERFSAEFPKEGPSILRIQQVVRGDSAAYFCASSPVATSGSGEQFFGPGTRLTVL.

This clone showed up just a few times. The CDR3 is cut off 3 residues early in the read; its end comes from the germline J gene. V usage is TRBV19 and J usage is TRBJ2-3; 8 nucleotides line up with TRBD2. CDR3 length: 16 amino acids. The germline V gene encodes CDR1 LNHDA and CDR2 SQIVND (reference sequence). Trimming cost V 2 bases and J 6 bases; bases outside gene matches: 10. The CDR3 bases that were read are TGTGCCAGTAGTATAATGGCAGCGGGAGTTGGGGATACG. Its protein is CASSIMAAGVGDT. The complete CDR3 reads CASSIMAAGVGDTQYF.

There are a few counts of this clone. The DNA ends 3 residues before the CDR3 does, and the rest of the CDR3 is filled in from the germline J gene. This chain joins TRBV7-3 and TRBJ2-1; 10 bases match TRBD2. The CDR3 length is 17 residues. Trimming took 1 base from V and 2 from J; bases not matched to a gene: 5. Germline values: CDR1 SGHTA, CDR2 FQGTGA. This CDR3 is CASSLRGLAGAYNEQFF. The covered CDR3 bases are TGTGCCAGCAGCTTAAGGGGGCTAGCGGGAGCCTACAATGAG.

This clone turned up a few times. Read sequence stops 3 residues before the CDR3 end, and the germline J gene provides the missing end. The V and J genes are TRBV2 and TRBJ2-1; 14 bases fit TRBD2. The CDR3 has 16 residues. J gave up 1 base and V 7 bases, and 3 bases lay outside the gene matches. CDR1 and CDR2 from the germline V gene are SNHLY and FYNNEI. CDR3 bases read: TGTGCCAGCACCCGACTAGCGGGGGGGTCCTACAATGAG. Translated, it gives CASTRLAGGSYNE. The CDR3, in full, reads CASTRLAGGSYNEQFF.

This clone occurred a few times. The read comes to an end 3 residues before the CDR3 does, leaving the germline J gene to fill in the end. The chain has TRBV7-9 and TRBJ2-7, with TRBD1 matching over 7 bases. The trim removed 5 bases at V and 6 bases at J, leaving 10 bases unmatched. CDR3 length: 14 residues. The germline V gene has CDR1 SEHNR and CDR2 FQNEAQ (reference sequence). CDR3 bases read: TGTGCCAGCAGCCCCGATCGCCCAGGGGGCGAG. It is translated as CASSPDRPGGE. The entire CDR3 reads CASSPDRPGGEQYF. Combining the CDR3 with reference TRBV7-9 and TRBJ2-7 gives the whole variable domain DTGVSQNPRHKITKRGQNVTFRCDPISEHNRLYWYRQTLGQGPEFLTYFQNEAQLEKSRLLSDRFSAERPKGSFSTLEIQRTEQGDSAMYLCASSPDRPGGEQYFGPGTRLTVT.

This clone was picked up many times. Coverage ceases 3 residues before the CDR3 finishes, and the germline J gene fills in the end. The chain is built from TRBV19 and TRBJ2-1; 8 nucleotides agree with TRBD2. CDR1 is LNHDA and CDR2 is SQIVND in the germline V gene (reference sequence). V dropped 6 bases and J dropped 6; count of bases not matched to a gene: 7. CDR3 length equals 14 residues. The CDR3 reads CASRERGFGNEQFF. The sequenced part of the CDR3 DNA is TGTGCCAGTAGGGAGCGGGGGTTCGGCAATGAG.

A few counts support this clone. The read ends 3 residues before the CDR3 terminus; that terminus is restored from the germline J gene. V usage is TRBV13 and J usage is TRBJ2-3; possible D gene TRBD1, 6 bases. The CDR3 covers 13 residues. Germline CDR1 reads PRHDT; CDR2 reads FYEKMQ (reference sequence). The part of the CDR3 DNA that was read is TGTGCCAGCAGCTTAGTGGGTAAGGGGGCG. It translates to CASSLVGKGA. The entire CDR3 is CASSLVGKGAQYF.

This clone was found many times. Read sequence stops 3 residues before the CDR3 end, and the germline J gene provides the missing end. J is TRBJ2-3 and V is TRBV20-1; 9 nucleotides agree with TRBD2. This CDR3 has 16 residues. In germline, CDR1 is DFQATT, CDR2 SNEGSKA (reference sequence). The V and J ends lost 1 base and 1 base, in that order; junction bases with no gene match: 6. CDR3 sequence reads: CSARGPWTSGTDTQYF. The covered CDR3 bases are TGCAGTGCTAGAGGCCCTTGGACTAGCGGCACAGATACG.

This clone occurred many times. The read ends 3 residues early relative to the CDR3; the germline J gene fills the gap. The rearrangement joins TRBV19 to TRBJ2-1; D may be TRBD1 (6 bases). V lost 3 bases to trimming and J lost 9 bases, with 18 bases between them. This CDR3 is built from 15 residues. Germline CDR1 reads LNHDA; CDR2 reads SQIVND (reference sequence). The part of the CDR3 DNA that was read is TGTGCCAGTAGTATCGGGACAAATCTAGGCGGTGAG. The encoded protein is CASSIGTNLGGE. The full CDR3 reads CASSIGTNLGGEQFF.

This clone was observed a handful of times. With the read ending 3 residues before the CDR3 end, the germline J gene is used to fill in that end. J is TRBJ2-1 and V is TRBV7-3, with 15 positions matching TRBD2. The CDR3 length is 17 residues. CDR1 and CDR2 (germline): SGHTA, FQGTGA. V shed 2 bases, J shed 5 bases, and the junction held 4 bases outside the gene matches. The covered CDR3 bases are TGTGCCAGCAGCTTAGTGGGACTAGCGGGAGGTAACAATGAG. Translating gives CASSLVGLAGGNNE. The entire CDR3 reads CASSLVGLAGGNNEQFF.

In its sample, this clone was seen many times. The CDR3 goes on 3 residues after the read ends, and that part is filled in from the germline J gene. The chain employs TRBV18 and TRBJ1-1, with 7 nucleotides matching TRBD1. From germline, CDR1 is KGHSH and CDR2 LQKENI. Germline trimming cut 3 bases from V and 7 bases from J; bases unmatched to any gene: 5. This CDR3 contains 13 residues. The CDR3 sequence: CASSPTGDFEAFF. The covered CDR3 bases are TGTGCCAGCTCACCTACAGGGGATTTTGAA.

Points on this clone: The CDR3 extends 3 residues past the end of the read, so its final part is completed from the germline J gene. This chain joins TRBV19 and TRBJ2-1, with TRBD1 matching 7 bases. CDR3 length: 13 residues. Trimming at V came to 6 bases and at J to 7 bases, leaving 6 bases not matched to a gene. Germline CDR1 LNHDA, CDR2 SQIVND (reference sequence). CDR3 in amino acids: CASRETGLNEQFF. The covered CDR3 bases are TGTGCCAGTAGAGAGACAGGGCTTAATGAG.

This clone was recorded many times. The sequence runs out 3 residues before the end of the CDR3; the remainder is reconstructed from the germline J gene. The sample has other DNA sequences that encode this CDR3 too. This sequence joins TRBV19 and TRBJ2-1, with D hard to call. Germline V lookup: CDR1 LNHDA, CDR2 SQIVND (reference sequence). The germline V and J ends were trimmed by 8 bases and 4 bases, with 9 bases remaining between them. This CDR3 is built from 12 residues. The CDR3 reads CASSPSYNEQFF. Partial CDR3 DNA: TGTGCCAGTTCCCCGTCGTACAATGAG.

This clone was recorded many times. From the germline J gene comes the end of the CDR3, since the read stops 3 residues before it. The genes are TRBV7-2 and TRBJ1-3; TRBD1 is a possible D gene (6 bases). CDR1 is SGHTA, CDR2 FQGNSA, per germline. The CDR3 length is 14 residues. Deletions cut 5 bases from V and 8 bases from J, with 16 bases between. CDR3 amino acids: CASSPGGGQYTIYF. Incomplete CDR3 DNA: TGTGCCAGCAGCCCCGGCGGGGGCCAATACACC.

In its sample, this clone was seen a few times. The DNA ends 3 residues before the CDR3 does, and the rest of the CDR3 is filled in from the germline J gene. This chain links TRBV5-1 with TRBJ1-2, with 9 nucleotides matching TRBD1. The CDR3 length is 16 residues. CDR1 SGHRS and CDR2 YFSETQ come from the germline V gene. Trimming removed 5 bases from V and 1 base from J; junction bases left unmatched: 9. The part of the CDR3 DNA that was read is TGCGCCAGCAGTCCACGACAGGGGGGACTTAACTATGGC. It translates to CASSPRQGGLNYG. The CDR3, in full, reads CASSPRQGGLNYGYTF.

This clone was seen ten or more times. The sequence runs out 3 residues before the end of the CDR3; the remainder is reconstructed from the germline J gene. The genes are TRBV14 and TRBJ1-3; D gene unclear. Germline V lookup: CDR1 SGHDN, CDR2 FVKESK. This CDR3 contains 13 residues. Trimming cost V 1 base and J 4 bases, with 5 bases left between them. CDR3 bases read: TGTGCCAGCAGCCAAGTTGGCGGAAACACC. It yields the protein CASSQVGGNT. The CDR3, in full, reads CASSQVGGNTIYF.

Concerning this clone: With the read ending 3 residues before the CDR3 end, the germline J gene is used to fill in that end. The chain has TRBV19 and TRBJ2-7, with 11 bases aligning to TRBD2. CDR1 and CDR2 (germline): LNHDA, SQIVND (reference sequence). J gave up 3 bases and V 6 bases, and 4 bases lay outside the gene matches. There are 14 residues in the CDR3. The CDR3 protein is CASSLAGGVYEQYF. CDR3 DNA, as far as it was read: TGTGCCAGTAGCCTAGCGGGAGGCGTCTACGAG.

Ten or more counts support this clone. The DNA read from the CDR3 is TGTGCCTGGAGTAGGGACAGGGGGACAGAGACC. As protein: CAWSRDRGTET. In full, the CDR3 is CAWSRDRGTETQYF. V gene TRBV30 combines with J gene TRBJ2-5; 11 nucleotides line up with TRBD1. Sequencing ends 3 residues short of the CDR3 end; the germline J gene provides the rest. Germline CDR1 and CDR2: GTSNPN and SVGIG (reference sequence). This CDR3 contains 14 residues. Losses at the gene ends were 2 bases for V and 4 bases for J; bases not matched to a gene: 3.

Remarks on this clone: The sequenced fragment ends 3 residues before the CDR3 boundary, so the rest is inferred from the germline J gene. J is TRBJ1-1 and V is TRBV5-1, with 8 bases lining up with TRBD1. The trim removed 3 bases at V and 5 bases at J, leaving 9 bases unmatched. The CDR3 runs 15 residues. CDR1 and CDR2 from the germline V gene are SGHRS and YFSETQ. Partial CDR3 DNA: TGCGCCAGCAGCTCTCAGGGGGCGCCGAAAACTGAA. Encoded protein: CASSSQGAPKTE. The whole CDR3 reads CASSSQGAPKTEAFF.

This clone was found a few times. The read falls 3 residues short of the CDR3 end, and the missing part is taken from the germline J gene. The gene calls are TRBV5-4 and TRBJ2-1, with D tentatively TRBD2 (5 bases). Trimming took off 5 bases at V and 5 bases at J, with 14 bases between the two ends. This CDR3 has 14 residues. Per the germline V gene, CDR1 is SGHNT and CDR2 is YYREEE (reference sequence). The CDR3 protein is CASRTDWANNEQFF. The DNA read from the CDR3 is TGTGCCAGCAGGACGGACTGGGCAAACAATGAG.

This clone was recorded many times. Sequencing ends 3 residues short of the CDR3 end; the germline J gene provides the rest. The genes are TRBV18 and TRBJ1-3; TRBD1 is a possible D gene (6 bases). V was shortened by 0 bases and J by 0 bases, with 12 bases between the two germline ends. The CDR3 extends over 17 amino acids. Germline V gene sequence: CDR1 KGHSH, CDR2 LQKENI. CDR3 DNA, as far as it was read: TGTGCCAGCTCACCACCGGGACACAAGATCTCTGGAAACACC. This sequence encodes CASSPPGHKISGNT. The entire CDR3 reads CASSPPGHKISGNTIYF. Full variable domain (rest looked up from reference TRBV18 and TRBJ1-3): NAGVMQNPRHLVRRRGQEARLRCSPMKGHSHVYWYRQLPEEGLKFMVYLQKENIIDESGMPKERFSAEFPKEGPSILRIQQVVRGDSAAYFCASSPPGHKISGNTIYFGEGSWLTVV.

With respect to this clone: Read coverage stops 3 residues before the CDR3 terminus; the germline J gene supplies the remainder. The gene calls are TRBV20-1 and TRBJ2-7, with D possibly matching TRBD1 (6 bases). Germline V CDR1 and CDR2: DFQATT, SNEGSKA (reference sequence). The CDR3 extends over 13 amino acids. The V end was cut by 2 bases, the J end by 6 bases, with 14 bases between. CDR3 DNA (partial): TGCAGTGCTAGACAGGGGCTAGTCGGCGAG. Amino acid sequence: CSARQGLVGE. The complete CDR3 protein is CSARQGLVGEQYF.

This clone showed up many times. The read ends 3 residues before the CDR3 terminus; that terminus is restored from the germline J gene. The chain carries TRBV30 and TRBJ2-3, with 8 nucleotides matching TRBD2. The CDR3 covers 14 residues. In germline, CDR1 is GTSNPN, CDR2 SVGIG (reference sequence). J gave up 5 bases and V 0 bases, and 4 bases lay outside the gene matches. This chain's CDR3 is CAWSVPGLGDTQYF. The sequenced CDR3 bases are TGTGCCTGGAGTGTACCGGGACTAGGAGATACG.

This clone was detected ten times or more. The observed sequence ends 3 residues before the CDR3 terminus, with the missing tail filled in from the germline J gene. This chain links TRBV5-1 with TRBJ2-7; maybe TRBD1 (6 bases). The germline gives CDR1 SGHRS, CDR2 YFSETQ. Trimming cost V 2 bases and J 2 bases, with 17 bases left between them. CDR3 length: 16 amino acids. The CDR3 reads CASSLYRNRATYEQYF. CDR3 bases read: TGCGCCAGCAGCTTATACCGGAACAGGGCAACCTACGAG.

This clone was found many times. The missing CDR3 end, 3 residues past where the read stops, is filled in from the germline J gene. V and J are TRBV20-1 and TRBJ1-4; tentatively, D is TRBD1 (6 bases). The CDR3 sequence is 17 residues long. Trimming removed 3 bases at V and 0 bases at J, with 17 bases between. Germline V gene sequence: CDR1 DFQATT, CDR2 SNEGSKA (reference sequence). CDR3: CSASGDTLLATNEKLFF. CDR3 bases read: TGCAGTGCTAGTGGGGACACGCTCCTCGCAACTAATGAAAAA.

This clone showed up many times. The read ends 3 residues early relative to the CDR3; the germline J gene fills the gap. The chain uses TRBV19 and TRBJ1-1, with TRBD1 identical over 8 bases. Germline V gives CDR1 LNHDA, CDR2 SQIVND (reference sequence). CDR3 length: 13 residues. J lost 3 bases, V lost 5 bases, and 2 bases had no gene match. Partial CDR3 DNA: TGTGCCAGTAGTGTGGACAGGGACACTGAA. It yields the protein CASSVDRDTE. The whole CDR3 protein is CASSVDRDTEAFF.

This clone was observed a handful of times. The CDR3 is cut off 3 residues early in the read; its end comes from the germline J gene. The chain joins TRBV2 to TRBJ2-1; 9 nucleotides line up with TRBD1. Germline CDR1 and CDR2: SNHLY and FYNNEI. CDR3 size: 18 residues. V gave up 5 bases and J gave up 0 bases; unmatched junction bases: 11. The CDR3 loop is CASSFGWDRVSSYNEQFF. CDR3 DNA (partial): TGTGCCAGCAGTTTCGGCTGGGACAGGGTGAGCTCCTACAATGAG.

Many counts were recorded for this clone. The CDR3 loop reads CASGAVYSYNEQFF. The covered CDR3 bases are TGCGCCAGCGGAGCGGTCTACTCCTACAATGAG. The chain couples TRBV4-1 to TRBJ2-1, with a weak D call TRBD2 (5 bases). The CDR3 goes on 3 residues after the read ends, and that part is filled in from the germline J gene. Germline V gives CDR1 MGHRA, CDR2 YSYEKL. The V gene lost 8 bases and the J gene lost 0 bases, with 11 bases spanning the gap. CDR3 size: 14 residues.